Below are 30 T cell receptor beta chains sequenced from a single sample in a study of T cells in Graves' hyperthyroidism and ophthalmopathy. What was amplified from RNA transcripts were TCR beta CDR3 regions. HTBI primers were the set used in a first-round RT-PCR of the TCR CDR3. Each CDR3 protein gets one entry after TCRdb re-called the multiplex PCR reads with MiXCR. The table records some 370,000 distinct CDR3 sequences, about a sixth of them present only once. Sequenced: blood. The receptors derive from a woman aged 30 to 39 with Graves' hyperthyroidism that later progressed to Graves' ophthalmopathy.

This clonotype has a handful of counts. The CDR3 region is CASSDPGREANTGELFF. CDR3 in DNA: TGTGCCAGCAGCGACCCGGGGCGGGAGGCGAACACCGGGGAGCTGTTTTTT. The chain has TRBV9 and TRBJ2-2, with TRBD2 identical over 8 bases. CDR3 length: 17 amino acids. With V trimmed by 3 bases and J by 0 bases, 7 bases remained unmatched. Germline-derived CDR1 and CDR2 are SGDLS and YYNGEE. Complete variable domain (other parts from reference TRBV9 and TRBJ2-2): DSGVTQTPKHLITATGQRVTLRCSPRSGDLSVYWYQQSLDQGLQFLIQYYNGEERAKGNILERFSAQQFPDLHSELNLSSLELGDSALYFCASSDPGREANTGELFFGEGSRLTVL.

This clonotype was counted many times. The chain links TRBV20-1 to TRBJ1-1; D is perhaps TRBD1 (6 bases). V lost 0 bases, J lost 1 base, and 30 bases lay in between. The germline V gene encodes CDR1 DFQATT and CDR2 SNEGSKA (reference sequence). CDR3 length: 21 residues. CDR3: CSARDVPRNLGQPEGNTEAFF. CDR3 coding DNA: TGCAGTGCTAGAGATGTCCCGAGAAATCTAGGACAGCCCGAGGGGAACACTGAAGCTTTCTTT.

This clonotype was found a few times. The chain recombines TRBV10-3 with TRBJ1-6; no reliable D call. The CDR3 is made up of 15 amino acids. From germline, CDR1 is ENHRY and CDR2 SYGVKD. Trimming cost V 7 bases and J 7 bases, with 17 bases left between them. In DNA form, the CDR3 reads TGTGCCATCAAGTACGACATTACCCCAAATTCACCCCTCCACTTT. Amino acids: CAIKYDITPNSPLHF.

This clonotype was counted many times. The chain has TRBV2 and TRBJ1-2; D may be TRBD1 (5 bases). With 2 bases removed from V and 7 bases from J, the gap between germline ends came to 14 bases. The CDR3 runs 14 residues. CDR1 and CDR2 from the germline V gene are SNHLY and FYNNEI. The CDR3: CASSEINDRVGYTF. CDR3 nucleotide sequence: TGTGCCAGCAGTGAAATCAACGACAGAGTTGGCTACACCTTC.

This clonotype was picked up many times. The CDR3 bases are TGTGCCATCGGACTAGGAAATGAGCAGTTCTTC. This codes for CAIGLGNEQFF. This chain uses TRBV10-3 with TRBJ2-1; 7 nucleotides match TRBD2. V gave up 8 bases and J gave up 7 bases; unmatched junction bases: 2. The CDR3 consists of 11 residues. Germline V gene data show CDR1 as ENHRY and CDR2 as SYGVKD.

The chain employs TRBV20-1 and TRBJ2-7; tentatively, D is TRBD1 (6 bases). Germline V lookup: CDR1 DFQATT, CDR2 SNEGSKA (reference sequence). With 2 bases removed from V and 2 bases from J, the gap between germline ends came to 19 bases. CDR3 size: 16 residues. The CDR3 nucleotides are TGCAGTGCTAGAAAAGGGGGTAACAGGGTTCCCTACGAGCAGTACTTC. Protein product: CSARKGGNRVPYEQYF.

There are many counts of this clonotype. The gene calls are TRBV29-1 and TRBJ1-2, with D hard to call. The CDR3 runs to 12 residues. The germline V gene encodes CDR1 SQVTM and CDR2 ANQGSEA. V was clipped by 5 bases and J by 5 bases, with 12 bases between them. The chain's CDR3 is CSVSTSSYGYTF. In nucleotides, the CDR3 is TGCAGCGTTTCAACCTCCTCTTATGGCTACACCTTC.

Ten or more counts support this clonotype. The V and J genes are TRBV20-1 and TRBJ1-1; a possible D gene is TRBD1 (6 bases). Between the trimmed V and J ends, which lost 0 bases and 3 bases, there was a span of 17 bases. Germline V gene lookup returns CDR1 DFQATT and CDR2 SNEGSKA (reference sequence). The CDR3 contains 16 residues. The CDR3, as DNA: TGCAGTGCTAGAGATTGGGGGGGGCGCGCGGACACTGAAGCTTTCTTT. It is translated as CSARDWGGRADTEAFF.

The chain combines TRBV6-2 or TRBV6-3 with TRBJ1-3, with D unclear. There are 14 residues in the CDR3. The ends were cut back, 2 bases at V and 7 bases at J, with 12 bases in the middle. The germline CDR1 and CDR2 sequences are MNHEY and SVGEGT. The CDR3 loop is CASSYVSELNTIYF. The CDR3 DNA reads as TGTGCCAGCAGTTACGTCTCGGAACTTAACACCATATATTTT.

The chain has TRBV19 and TRBJ1-1; the D is unclear. There are 15 residues in the CDR3. CDR1 and CDR2 (germline): LNHDA, SQIVND (reference sequence). The V and J ends lost 1 base and 0 bases respectively, with 9 bases between them. CDR3 DNA: TGTGCCAGTAGTATAGGGACGGAGATGAACACTGAAGCTTTCTTT. Protein: CASSIGTEMNTEAFF.

This clonotype was picked up many times. The J gene is TRBJ2-7, the V gene TRBV2, with D tentatively TRBD1 (5 bases). V dropped 6 bases and J dropped 5 bases, with 14 bases sitting between them. This CDR3 has 13 residues. CDR1 is SNHLY, CDR2 FYNNEI, per germline. The CDR3 nucleotides read TGTGCCAGCAGGAAGGGGTTCGACGACGAGCAGTACTTC. Its protein product is CASRKGFDDEQYF.

The sample holds a few counts of this clonotype. J is TRBJ2-3 and V is TRBV25-1, with 8 bases matching TRBD1. Germline values: CDR1 MGHDK, CDR2 SYGVNS. CDR3 size: 15 residues. Losses at the gene ends were 3 bases for V and 1 base for J; bases not matched to a gene: 3. As DNA, the CDR3 is TGTGCCAGCAGTGATGGGACAGGAGGCACAGATACGCAGTATTTT. Its protein is CASSDGTGGTDTQYF.

This clonotype was recorded at least ten times. The chain links TRBV6-1 to TRBJ2-2; D could derive from TRBD1 or TRBD2 (5 bases each). This CDR3 region has 15 residues. V gave up 6 bases and J gave up 1 base, with 12 bases separating them. Germline CDR1 and CDR2: MNHNS and SASEGT. CDR3 sequence (DNA): TGTGCCAGCAGCCCCGGGGCACTGAACACCGGGGAGCTGTTTTTT. Protein product: CASSPGALNTGELFF.

This clonotype was recorded a few times. The chain combines TRBV6-1 with TRBJ1-4; D gene uncertain. Germline CDR1 reads MNHNS; CDR2 reads SASEGT. V was clipped by 8 bases and J by 8 bases, with 15 bases between them. This CDR3 spans 13 amino acids. The CDR3 DNA is TGTGCCAGCTTGGACGGTATGCGAGAAAAACTGTTTTTT. Translated, it gives CASLDGMREKLFF.

This clonotype occurred a few times. This chain connects TRBV5-1 to TRBJ2-3; 9 positions match TRBD1. Trimming cost V 4 bases and J 2 bases; bases outside gene matches: 8. The CDR3 has 16 residues. CDR1 is SGHRS, CDR2 YFSETQ, per germline. CDR3 coding DNA: TGCGCCAGCAGCCCCCGACAGGGGGACCTCACAGATACGCAGTATTTT. Amino acids: CASSPRQGDLTDTQYF.

This clonotype was seen ten or more times. The chain recombines TRBV3-1 with TRBJ1-2; 8 nucleotides align to TRBD1. Per the germline V gene, CDR1 is LGHDT and CDR2 is YNNKEL (reference sequence). CDR3 size: 14 residues. Trimming at V came to 3 bases and at J to 8 bases, leaving 8 bases not matched to a gene. The CDR3 reads CASSHTDRVNGYTF. CDR3 in DNA: TGTGCCAGCAGCCATACGGACAGGGTTAACGGCTACACCTTC.

This clonotype was counted ten times or more. This rearrangement joins TRBV30 to TRBJ2-7; no clear D gene. With 0 bases removed from V and 3 bases from J, the gap between germline ends came to 9 bases. Looked up from germline, CDR1 is GTSNPN and CDR2 is SVGIG (reference sequence). The CDR3 sequence is 13 residues long. The DNA of the CDR3 is TGTGCCTGGAGTGTAGGGCCGCTCTACGAGCAGTACTTC. Protein: CAWSVGPLYEQYF.

The chain recombines TRBV29-1 with TRBJ2-2; tentative D call: TRBD2 (6 bases). Trimming left V 6 bases short and J 7 bases short, with 15 bases between. Germline loops: CDR1 SQVTM, CDR2 ANQGSEA. CDR3 length: 13 residues. The CDR3 DNA sequence: TGCAGCGTAGAATTCTCGGGGGTCGGGGAGCTGTTTTTT. It encodes CSVEFSGVGELFF.

The V gene is TRBV20-1, the J gene TRBJ2-7; TRBD2 agrees at 7 bases. Germline CDR1 reads DFQATT; CDR2 reads SNEGSKA (reference sequence). CDR3 length: 13 amino acids. V shed 3 bases, J shed 0 bases, and the junction held 2 bases outside the gene matches. The CDR3 spells CSASAGDSYEQYF. The CDR3 DNA follows: TGCAGTGCTAGCGCGGGAGACTCCTACGAGCAGTACTTC.

The chain employs TRBV7-9 and TRBJ2-5; 12 bases align to TRBD2. The CDR3 has 17 amino acids. Germline values: CDR1 SEHNR, CDR2 FQNEAQ (reference sequence). Germline trimming cut 5 bases from V and 1 base from J; bases unmatched to any gene: 8. The CDR3 nucleotides read TGTGCCAGCAGCCCGGGACTAGCGGGTCTGTCCCAAGAGACCCAGTACTTC. It is translated as CASSPGLAGLSQETQYF. The full variable domain, with the rest looked up from reference TRBV7-9 and TRBJ2-5, is DTGVSQNPRHKITKRGQNVTFRCDPISEHNRLYWYRQTLGQGPEFLTYFQNEAQLEKSRLLSDRFSAERPKGSFSTLEIQRTEQGDSAMYLCASSPGLAGLSQETQYFGPGTRLLVL.

This clonotype was recorded many times. One end of the junction fails to match germline, which may point to a read error. The chain's CDR3 is CASSLGPPSDTQYF. The CDR3 bases are TGTGCCAGCTCTCTGGGGCCGCCATCAGATACGCAATATTTT. The V gene is TRBV7-8, the J gene TRBJ2-3, with a tentative D call TRBD1 (5 bases). The CDR3 covers 14 residues. Germline CDR1 SGHVS, CDR2 FQNEAQ.

This clonotype was counted ten times or more. The J gene is TRBJ2-7, the V gene TRBV20-1; D gene uncertain. V shed 1 base and J shed 1 base, with 8 bases lying between them. The CDR3 runs 13 residues. CDR1 is DFQATT and CDR2 is SNEGSKA in the germline V gene (reference sequence). The CDR3 region is CSARATESYEQYF. The CDR3 DNA is TGCAGTGCTAGAGCTACAGAGTCCTACGAGCAGTACTTC.

This clonotype was observed many times. The DNA for the CDR3 is TGTGCCAGCAGCGGACTAGCGGGAGGAGGTTGGAACAATGAGCAGTTCTTC. It specifies CASSGLAGGGWNNEQFF. The genes are TRBV6-1 and TRBJ2-1; TRBD2 matches 14 bases. After removal of 6 bases from V and 5 bases from J, the junction contained 9 bases not matched to a gene. CDR1 is MNHNS, CDR2 SASEGT, per germline. This CDR3 region has 17 residues.

The sample holds many counts of this clonotype. The CDR3 region is CASSLESGVTDTQYF. The CDR3 DNA follows: TGCGCCAGCAGCTTGGAAAGCGGGGTCACAGATACGCAGTATTTT. V usage is TRBV5-1 and J usage is TRBJ2-3; TRBD2 matches at 7 bases. Germline loops: CDR1 SGHRS, CDR2 YFSETQ. J gave up 2 bases and V 0 bases, and 3 bases lay outside the gene matches. This CDR3 has 15 residues.

The table lists this clonotype with many counts. The chain joins TRBV5-8 to TRBJ2-5, with 7 positions matching TRBD2. After removal of 0 bases from V and 3 bases from J, the junction contained 11 bases not matched to a gene. This CDR3 is 17 amino acids long. Germline assignment: CDR1 SGHTS and CDR2 YDEGEE. In nucleotides, the CDR3 is TGTGCCAGCAGCTTGGGGCGGGCTAGCGGCGCCGAAGAGACCCAGTACTTC. Translated, it gives CASSLGRASGAEETQYF.

This clonotype was seen many times. For the CDR3, the DNA is TGTGCCAGCAGCCCAGGATCTAGCACAGATACGCAGTATTTT. This gives the protein CASSPGSSTDTQYF. This rearrangement joins TRBV7-8 to TRBJ2-3; the D is unclear. Germline CDR1 is SGHVS and CDR2 is FQNEAQ. The CDR3 extends over 14 amino acids. V was pared by 5 bases and J by 0 bases, with 9 bases between.

This clonotype showed up just a few times. CDR3 protein: CSVTTGMNTEAFF. The CDR3 DNA is TGCAGCGTGACGACAGGAATGAACACTGAAGCTTTCTTT. The genes are TRBV29-1 and TRBJ1-1, with TRBD1 as a possible D gene (6 bases). Trimming shortened V by 6 bases and J by 0 bases, and 11 bases separated the two germline ends. Per the germline V gene, CDR1 is SQVTM and CDR2 is ANQGSEA. The CDR3 is 13 residues long. Supplemented by reference TRBV29-1 and TRBJ1-1, the full variable domain reads SAVISQKPSRDICQRGTSLTIQCQVDSQVTMMFWYRQQPGQSLTLIATANQGSEATYESGFVIDKFPISRPNLTFSTLTVSNMSPEDSSIYLCSVTTGMNTEAFFGQGTRLTVV.

This clonotype was seen ten or more times. The chain has TRBV12-5 and TRBJ2-2, with D possibly matching TRBD1 (5 bases). Germline V gives CDR1 LGHNT, CDR2 FRNRAP. Trimming shortened V by 0 bases and J by 0 bases, and 14 bases separated the two germline ends. The CDR3 sequence is 18 residues long. The CDR3 sequence is CASGLVPRVPPNTGELFF. DNA for the CDR3: TGTGCTAGTGGTTTGGTACCCAGGGTCCCACCGAACACCGGGGAGCTGTTTTTT.

This clonotype was found a few times. V is TRBV10-3 and J is TRBJ1-2, with no clear D. Germline V gives CDR1 ENHRY, CDR2 SYGVKD. Deletions cut 1 base from V and 4 bases from J, with 13 bases between. The CDR3 runs to 15 residues. The CDR3 DNA follows: TGTGCCATCAGTGAGTACGGAGATACCTCCTATGGCTACACCTTC. Its translation is CAISEYGDTSYGYTF.

This chain links TRBV5-1 with TRBJ2-2; D remains unclear. V was cut by 1 base and J by 1 base, with 8 bases left in between. The germline gives CDR1 SGHRS, CDR2 YFSETQ. This CDR3 has 15 residues. CDR3 protein: CASSLRGRNTGELFF. The CDR3 bases are TGCGCCAGCAGCTTGCGCGGAAGGAACACCGGGGAGCTGTTTTTT.